A selection of T cell receptor beta chains follows, all from one sample in a study of blood T cell repertoires in COVID-19. The table came from immunoSEQ multiplex PCR; TCRdb's copy has only in-frame clones and leaves some out. The data show around 260,000 clones, around 85% seen once. Source material: PBMCs or T cells enriched from blood (not recorded which). The source is a woman younger than 45 who had recovered from COVID-19. Each CDR3 is given with its conserved first and last residue. Each record gives: V gene, D gene, J gene, clone size, CDR3 protein, CDR3 DNA. The D gene is left open where the match is weak. Not every row has a clone size; where given, it reads once, few, many or a size class.

V gene: TRBV15
D gene: TRBD1
J gene: TRBJ1-5
clone size: few
CDR3 protein: CATSRDLTPGQANQPQHF
CDR3 DNA: TGTGCCACCAGCAGAGATTTGACTCCGGGACAGGCTAATCAGCCCCAGCATTTT

V gene: TRBV14
D gene: -
J gene: TRBJ2-5
clone size: once
CDR3 protein: CASSQLGGETQYF
CDR3 DNA: TGTGCCAGCAGCCAGCTAGGGGGAGAGACCCAGTACTTC

V gene: TRBV7-9
D gene: TRBD1
J gene: TRBJ1-1
clone size: few
CDR3 protein: CASSPQGYGNTEAFF
CDR3 DNA: TGTGCCAGCAGCCCACAGGGGTATGGGAACACTGAAGCTTTCTTT

V gene: TRBV5-1
D gene: -
J gene: TRBJ1-2
clone size: -
CDR3 protein: CASSSRGGNYGYTF
CDR3 DNA: TGCGCCAGCAGCTCGCGGGGGGGTAACTATGGCTACACCTTC

V gene: TRBV19
D gene: TRBD1
J gene: TRBJ1-2
clone size: few
CDR3 protein: CASSPDRGHGGYTF
CDR3 DNA: TGTGCCAGTAGTCCGGACAGGGGGCATGGTGGCTACACCTTC

V gene: TRBV12-5
D gene: -
J gene: TRBJ2-5
clone size: once
CDR3 protein: CASGLGQQGETQYF
CDR3 DNA: TGTGCTAGTGGTTTGGGACAGCAGGGAGAGACCCAGTACTTC

V gene: TRBV10-1
D gene: TRBD1
J gene: TRBJ2-7
clone size: -
CDR3 protein: CASSDGTGAVEQYF
CDR3 DNA: TGCGCCAGCAGTGATGGGACAGGGGCGGTCGAGCAGTACTTC

V gene: TRBV28
D gene: TRBD1
J gene: TRBJ1-2
clone size: -
CDR3 protein: CASSPTGTGDYGYTF
CDR3 DNA: TGTGCCAGCAGTCCCACCGGGACAGGTGACTATGGCTACACCTTC

V gene: TRBV30
D gene: -
J gene: TRBJ1-2
clone size: -
CDR3 protein: CAWRWGPLNYGYTF
CDR3 DNA: TGTGCCTGGAGGTGGGGGCCGCTTAACTATGGCTACACCTTC

V gene: TRBV5-1
D gene: TRBD1
J gene: TRBJ1-5
clone size: -
CDR3 protein: CASSSTGGAQPQHF
CDR3 DNA: TGCGCCAGCAGCTCGACAGGGGGTGCTCAGCCCCAGCATTTT

V gene: TRBV11-2
D gene: -
J gene: TRBJ2-2
clone size: -
CDR3 protein: CASSSGTLGTGELFF
CDR3 DNA: TGTGCCAGCAGCAGCGGGACATTGGGGACCGGGGAGCTGTTTTTT

V gene: TRBV28
D gene: TRBD1
J gene: TRBJ1-2
clone size: -
CDR3 protein: CASSSSPLQGGDYGYTF
CDR3 DNA: TGTGCCAGCAGTTCCTCCCCCTTGCAGGGGGGCGACTATGGCTACACCTTC

V gene: TRBV24-1
D gene: TRBD1
J gene: TRBJ2-5
clone size: -
CDR3 protein: CATSRPGQQETQYF
CDR3 DNA: TGTGCCACCAGCCGACCGGGACAGCAAGAGACCCAGTACTTC

V gene: TRBV19
D gene: TRBD1
J gene: TRBJ1-1
clone size: -
CDR3 protein: CASSIGQVTVEAFF
CDR3 DNA: TGTGCCAGTAGTATCGGACAGGTGACCGTTGAAGCTTTCTTT

V gene: TRBV18
D gene: -
J gene: TRBJ1-1
clone size: -
CDR3 protein: CASSPNSNTEAFF
CDR3 DNA: TGTGCCAGCTCACCAAACTCGAACACTGAAGCTTTCTTT

V gene: TRBV7-8
D gene: -
J gene: TRBJ1-5
clone size: -
CDR3 protein: CASSPPRGHRDGQPQHF
CDR3 DNA: TGTGCCAGCAGCCCTCCCCGAGGACACAGGGACGGTCAGCCCCAGCATTTT

V gene: TRBV19
D gene: TRBD1
J gene: TRBJ1-1
clone size: -
CDR3 protein: CASSYPGTVNTEAFF
CDR3 DNA: TGTGCCAGTAGTTACCCCGGGACAGTCAACACTGAAGCTTTCTTT

V gene: TRBV5-6
D gene: -
J gene: TRBJ1-6
clone size: few
CDR3 protein: CASNLGLPNSPLHF
CDR3 DNA: TGTGCCAGCAATTTGGGACTCCCTAATTCACCCCTCCACTTT

V gene: TRBV14
D gene: -
J gene: TRBJ1-4
clone size: -
CDR3 protein: CASSPRATNEKLFF
CDR3 DNA: TGTGCCAGCAGCCCGCGGGCAACTAATGAAAAACTGTTTTTT

V gene: TRBV4-1
D gene: TRBD1
J gene: TRBJ1-6
clone size: -
CDR3 protein: CASSQGIRTGNSPLHF
CDR3 DNA: TGCGCCAGCAGCCAAGGGATACGGACAGGGAATTCACCCCTCCACTTT

V gene: TRBV5-3
D gene: -
J gene: TRBJ2-5
clone size: -
CDR3 protein: CARRENDRQETQYF
CDR3 DNA: TGTGCCAGAAGAGAGAACGACAGACAAGAGACCCAGTACTTC

V gene: TRBV7-9
D gene: -
J gene: TRBJ1-1
clone size: -
CDR3 protein: CASVPPGGEEMNTEAFF
CDR3 DNA: TGTGCCAGCGTCCCGCCGGGGGGCGAAGAGATGAACACTGAAGCTTTCTTT